The source of this TCR beta chain is a study of OX40 agonist ivuxolimab in advanced cancers. Looking at the study overall: Prior therapy, whether anti-PD-1, anti-PD-L1 or anti-CTLA-4, was allowed, and about 39% had some. Regarding the study as a whole: Among the nonresponders, some also had low normalized T-cell clonal expansion. On average, a greater number of expanded clones characterised CD8+ T cells relative to CD4+.

Germline-derived CDR1 and CDR2 are GTSNPN and SVGIG (reference sequence). Trimming removed 7 bases at V and 4 bases at J, with 10 bases between. The CDR3 totals 11 residues. Turning to this clone: Its specificity is not known.

The table came from immunoSEQ multiplex PCR; TCRdb's copy has only in-frame clones and leaves some out. This table has over 85,000 clones, approximately 90% appearing once. The source was CD4+ or CD8+ T cells sorted from blood, collected in a trial of the OX40 agonist ivuxolimab. The source of this sequence is an adult with an advanced solid tumor such as melanoma, head and neck, liver or kidney cancer. This chain connects TRBV30 to TRBJ1-2; D remains unclear. The CDR3 DNA is TGTGCCTCCTCGGACGGCTATGGCTACACCTTC. It is translated as CASSDGYGYTF.